The sequence of this TCR beta chain was determined in a study of response to subunit inactivated influenza vaccine. TCRdb reanalysed the RT-PCR reads using MiXCR and keeps one entry per CDR3 protein. The profile shows about 170,000 distinct CDR3 sequences, around 12% of them singletons. Trimming took 0 bases from V and 2 from J, leaving 9 bases between them. Germline V gene data show CDR1 as SGDLS and CDR2 as YYNGEE. The CDR3 runs to 14 residues. These data were also reused for a study on T cells expressing NK-cell markers. That source notes: 5'RACE template switching with UMIs produced the TCR beta cDNA. Repertoire data for TCR beta were derived from sorted T cells (CD3+CD56+NKG2C+, CD3+CD56+NKG2C- and CD3+CD56-NKG2C+). Dominant NKG2C+ clonotype frequencies of roughly 1.0-8% of CD8+ T cells were measured in a handful of donors.

The input for sequencing was CD8+ T cells sorted from PBMCs, taken about 13 days after vaccination. This receptor was taken from a man aged 50 to 60 who received an inactivated influenza vaccine. The chain combines TRBV9 with TRBJ2-7, with D unresolved. DNA of the CDR3: TGTGCCAGCAGCGTAGGGTTAGCAGCCTACGAGCAGTACTTC. It is translated as CASSVGLAAYEQYF.